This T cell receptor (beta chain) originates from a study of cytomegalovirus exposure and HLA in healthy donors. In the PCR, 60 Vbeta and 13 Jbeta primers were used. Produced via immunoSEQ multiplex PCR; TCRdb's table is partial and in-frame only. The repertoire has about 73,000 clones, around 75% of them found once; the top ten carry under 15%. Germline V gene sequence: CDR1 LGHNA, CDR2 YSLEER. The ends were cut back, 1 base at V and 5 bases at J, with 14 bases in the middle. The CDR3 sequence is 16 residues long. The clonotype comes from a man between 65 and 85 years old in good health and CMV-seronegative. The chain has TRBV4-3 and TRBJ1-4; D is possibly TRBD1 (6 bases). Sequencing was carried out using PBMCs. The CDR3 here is CASSQGRTVGNEKLFF. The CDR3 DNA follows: TGCGCCAGCAGCCAAGGCCGGACAGTGGGGAATGAAAAACTGTTTTTT.